This entry describes one T cell receptor (beta chain). The data were obtained in a study of blood T cell repertoires in COVID-19. Overall study: From T cells, B-cell-depleted T cells, or PBMCs came the material, which was cDNA or gDNA.

Participants spanned ages roughly 18 to 90 years and resided in 20 to 25 US areas. V was pared by 3 bases and J by 0 bases, with 11 bases between. Germline V CDR1 and CDR2: SGHRS, YFSETQ. This CDR3 contains 15 residues. Here immunoSEQ multiplex PCR was the method, and the copy in TCRdb shows in-frame clones only, minus some. There are about 300,000 clones in the sample; 70% to 90% occur only once, and roughly a tenth lies in the top ten. This receptor was obtained from a woman between 18 and 29 years old who had recovered from COVID-19. The V call is TRBV5-1, the J call TRBJ2-3, with D uncertain. Sequencing used PBMCs or T cells enriched from blood (not recorded which). CDR3 loop: CASSYAKWSTDTQYF. In DNA, the CDR3 is TGCGCCAGCAGCTACGCGAAGTGGAGCACAGATACGCAGTATTTT.